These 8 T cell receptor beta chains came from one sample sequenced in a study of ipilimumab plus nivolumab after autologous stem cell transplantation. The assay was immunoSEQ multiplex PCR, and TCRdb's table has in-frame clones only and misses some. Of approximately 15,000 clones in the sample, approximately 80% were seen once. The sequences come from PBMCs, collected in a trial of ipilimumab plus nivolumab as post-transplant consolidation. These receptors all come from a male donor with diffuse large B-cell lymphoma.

CDR3 sequence: CASSQDPGGAGYNEQFF. DNA of the CDR3: TGCGCCAGCAGCCAAGATCCCGGGGGGGCGGGGTACAATGAGCAGTTCTTC. V and J are TRBV4-1 and TRBJ2-1; TRBD2 matches 8 bases. The junction had 8 bases not matched to a gene; V was cut back by 0 bases and J by 4 bases. The germline V gene has CDR1 MGHRA and CDR2 YSYEKL. This CDR3 region has 17 residues.

The CDR3 nucleotides are TGTGCCACAAAGGGTAAACAGTCCAACACCGGGGAGCTGTTTTTT. Protein product: CATKGKQSNTGELFF. V gene TRBV15 combines with J gene TRBJ2-2; D gene ambiguous. Germline CDR1 LNHNV, CDR2 YYDKDF (reference sequence). V was clipped by 9 bases and J by 2 bases, with 16 bases between them. The CDR3 covers 15 residues.

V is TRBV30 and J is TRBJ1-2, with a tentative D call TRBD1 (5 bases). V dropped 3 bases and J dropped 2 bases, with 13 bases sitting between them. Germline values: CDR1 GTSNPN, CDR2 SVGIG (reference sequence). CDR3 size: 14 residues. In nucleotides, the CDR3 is TGTGCCTGGAGAACGAGGGGTGGAAACTATGGCTACACCTTC. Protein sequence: CAWRTRGGNYGYTF.

CDR3 bases: TGCGCCAGCAGCCAAGATATGGGAAATAACTATGGCTACACCTTC. Translated, it gives CASSQDMGNNYGYTF. The J gene is TRBJ1-2, the V gene TRBV4-1, with D unresolved. The CDR3 has 15 amino acids. Trimming pared 0 bases from V and 1 base from J, leaving 9 bases between. CDR1 MGHRA and CDR2 YSYEKL come from the germline V gene.

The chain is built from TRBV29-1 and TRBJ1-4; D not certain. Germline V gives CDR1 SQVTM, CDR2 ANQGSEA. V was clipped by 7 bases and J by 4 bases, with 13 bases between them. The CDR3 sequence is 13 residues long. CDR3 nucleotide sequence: TGCAGCGCCCGACTTCAGTTTAATGAAAAACTGTTTTTT. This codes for CSARLQFNEKLFF. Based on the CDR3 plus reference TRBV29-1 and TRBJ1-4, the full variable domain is SAVISQKPSRDICQRGTSLTIQCQVDSQVTMMFWYRQQPGQSLTLIATANQGSEATYESGFVIDKFPISRPNLTFSTLTVSNMSPEDSSIYLCSARLQFNEKLFFGSGTQLSVL.

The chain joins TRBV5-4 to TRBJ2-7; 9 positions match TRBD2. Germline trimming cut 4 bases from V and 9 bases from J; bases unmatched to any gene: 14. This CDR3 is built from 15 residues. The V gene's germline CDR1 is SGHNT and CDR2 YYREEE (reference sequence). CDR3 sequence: CASSQGGLAALGQYF. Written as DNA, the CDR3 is TGTGCCAGCAGCCAGGGGGGACTAGCCGCCCTCGGGCAGTACTTC.

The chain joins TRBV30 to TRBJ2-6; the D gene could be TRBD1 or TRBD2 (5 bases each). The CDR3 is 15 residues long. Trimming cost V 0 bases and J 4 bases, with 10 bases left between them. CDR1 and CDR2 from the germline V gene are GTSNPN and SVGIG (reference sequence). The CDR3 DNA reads TGTGCCTGGAGTGTTGGGGGATCAGGGGCCAACGTCCTGACTTTC. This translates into CAWSVGGSGANVLTF. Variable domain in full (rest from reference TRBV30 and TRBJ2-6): SQTIHQWPATLVQPVGSPLSLECTVEGTSNPNLYWYRQAAGRGLQLLFYSVGIGQISSEVPQNLSASRPQDRQFILSSKKLLLSDSGFYLCAWSVGGSGANVLTFGAGSRLTVL.

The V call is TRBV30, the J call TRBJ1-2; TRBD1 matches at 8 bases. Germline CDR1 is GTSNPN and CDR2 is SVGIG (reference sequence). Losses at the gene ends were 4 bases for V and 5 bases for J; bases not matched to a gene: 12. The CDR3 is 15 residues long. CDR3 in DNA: TGTGCCTGGACCATAGACCTGACAGGGGCATATGGCTACACCTTC. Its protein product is CAWTIDLTGAYGYTF.